This T cell receptor beta chain comes out of a study of blood T cell repertoires in COVID-19. Participants were aged about 18 to 90 years, lived in under 25 US areas, and enrolled virtually. Grouping used clinical history reported by participants in a survey and questionnaire. Recovered Cohort 3 donors showed two negative PCRs, clearance, or symptom resolution. Authors' analysis steps: Estimates of nucleated cell counts were drawn from the amplification of reference gene primers. Method: immunoSEQ multiplex PCR; TCRdb's copy keeps in-frame clones and lacks some. Clone size and V and J calls were adopted from that table, with D and trimming inferred from the DNA. Counted here are some 320,000 clones, roughly 90% occurring once; the ten biggest clones make up around 2.5%. This receptor was identified in a man in his sixties who had recovered from COVID-19. Sample: PBMCs or T cells enriched from blood (not recorded which).

The CDR3 DNA follows: TGTGCCACCAGTGCGTCAGGGATACAGGGTAAGATAAGCAATCAGCCCCAGCATTTT. It specifies CATSASGIQGKISNQPQHF. The J gene is TRBJ1-5, the V gene TRBV24-1; tentative D call: TRBD1 (6 bases). Germline-derived CDR1 and CDR2 are KGHDR and SFDVKD. The V end lost 5 bases, the J end lost 1 base, and 23 bases lay between the germline ends. CDR3 size: 19 residues.